The 22 T cell receptor beta chains reported below all come from one sample, sequenced in a study of CD8 T cells in Susac syndrome. It was with random hexamers that roughly 0.45 to 1 ug RNA was reverse transcribed. Each CDR3 protein is one row after TCRdb ran MiXCR on the immunoSEQ multiplex PCR reads. Of 150,000 to 200,000 distinct CDR3 sequences in the sample, 90% to 95% were seen once. The sequencing sample was made of CD4+ T cells from PBMCs. Every receptor here comes from a human donor with Susac syndrome.

The chain recombines TRBV28 with TRBJ2-7; 11 nucleotides line up with TRBD2. The CDR3 spans 14 residues. The germline V gene encodes CDR1 MDHEN and CDR2 SYDVKM. The V gene end was trimmed by 6 bases and the J gene end by 3 bases; junction bases not matched to a gene: 4. DNA for the CDR3: TGTGCCAGCAGCGGGACTAGCGGATTCTACGAGCAGTACTTC. Protein: CASSGTSGFYEQYF.

This chain joins TRBV2 and TRBJ2-5; 7 nucleotides line up with TRBD1. J lost 5 bases, V lost 5 bases, and 5 bases had no gene match. This CDR3 contains 13 residues. Germline V gene sequence: CDR1 SNHLY, CDR2 FYNNEI. Here the CDR3 reads CASSIDRDETQYF. CDR3 sequence (DNA): TGTGCCAGCAGTATTGACAGGGATGAGACCCAGTACTTC.

The chain is built from TRBV11-2 and TRBJ1-3; D ambiguous. The CDR3 extends over 14 amino acids. The V end lost 2 bases, the J end lost 0 bases, and 5 bases lay between the germline ends. Germline V gene sequence: CDR1 SGHAT, CDR2 FQNNGV. CDR3: CASSLQVSGNTIYF. CDR3 nucleotides: TGTGCCAGCAGCTTACAAGTCTCTGGAAACACCATATATTTT.

This chain connects TRBV6-1 to TRBJ1-1; D possibly corresponds to TRBD1 (5 bases). Germline CDR1 and CDR2: MNHNS and SASEGT. The CDR3 has 16 amino acids. The V gene lost 7 bases and the J gene lost 6 bases, with 24 bases spanning the gap. The CDR3 region has the DNA TGTGCCAGCACCCACCTGTTTGGGGGGAGACCGCCTGAAGCTTTCTTT. It encodes CASTHLFGGRPPEAFF.

This chain uses TRBV12-3 or TRBV12-4 with TRBJ1-2; unclear D gene. The CDR3 contains 15 residues. The V and J ends lost 5 bases and 8 bases respectively, with 21 bases between them. CDR3 amino acids: CASSPAVETLNGYTF. The CDR3 coding sequence is TGTGCCAGCAGTCCTGCCGTAGAGACGTTGAACGGCTACACCTTC.

The rearrangement joins TRBV28 to TRBJ2-5; 10 bases are a match to TRBD2. Germline assignment: CDR1 MDHEN and CDR2 SYDVKM. The V and J ends lost 6 bases and 1 base, in that order; junction bases with no gene match: 8. This CDR3 has 16 residues. The CDR3 DNA sequence: TGTGCCAGCAGCCGTCCTAGCGGGAGAGGCCAAGAGACCCAGTACTTC. Its translation: CASSRPSGRGQETQYF.

The chain combines TRBV9 with TRBJ2-7; 7 bases agree with TRBD1. V was clipped by 4 bases and J by 7 bases; unmatched bases: 8. CDR1 is SGDLS and CDR2 is YYNGEE in the germline V gene. This CDR3 comprises 13 residues. CDR3 DNA: TGTGCCAGCAGCCCTCGCCGGGACAGTGAGCAGTACTTC. This gives the protein CASSPRRDSEQYF.

The rearrangement joins TRBV20-1 to TRBJ1-1, with TRBD1 matching over 7 bases. The CDR3 sequence is 15 residues long. Losses at the gene ends were 3 bases for V and 2 bases for J; bases not matched to a gene: 9. Germline V gives CDR1 DFQATT, CDR2 SNEGSKA (reference sequence). The CDR3 DNA sequence: TGCAGTGCTAGTCCTCAGAACAGGGGTAACACTGAAGCTTTCTTT. It codes for CSASPQNRGNTEAFF.

The rearrangement joins TRBV7-3 to TRBJ2-7; maybe TRBD1 (6 bases). V shed 4 bases and J shed 7 bases, with 14 bases lying between them. Germline CDR1 and CDR2: SGHTA and FQGTGA. This CDR3 comprises 13 residues. CDR3 in amino acids: CASSSGQSMEQYF. The CDR3 nucleotides are TGTGCCAGCAGCTCCGGACAGTCCATGGAGCAGTACTTC.

The rearrangement uses TRBV7-9 and TRBJ1-1; D may be TRBD1 (5 bases). V dropped 1 base and J dropped 1 base, with 10 bases sitting between them. CDR3 length: 15 residues. Germline lookup yields CDR1 SEHNR and CDR2 FQNEAQ (reference sequence). Here the CDR3 reads CASSLVPRENTEAFF. The CDR3 nucleotides read TGTGCCAGCAGCTTAGTGCCCAGGGAGAACACTGAAGCTTTCTTT.

This chain joins TRBV9 and TRBJ2-1, with D unclear. Trimming shortened V by 0 bases and J by 0 bases, and 7 bases separated the two germline ends. The CDR3 has 15 amino acids. Germline-derived CDR1 and CDR2 are SGDLS and YYNGEE. CDR3 protein: CASSVASRSYNEQFF. CDR3 coding DNA: TGTGCCAGCAGCGTAGCATCCCGCTCCTACAATGAGCAGTTCTTC.

The chain combines TRBV20-1 with TRBJ2-3; unclear D gene. Trimming took 7 bases from V and 2 from J, leaving 10 bases between them. Germline lookup yields CDR1 DFQATT and CDR2 SNEGSKA (reference sequence). This CDR3 contains 12 residues. CDR3 residues: CSEDPTTDTQYF. The CDR3, as DNA: TGCAGTGAAGACCCGACCACAGATACGCAGTATTTT.

This clonotype is a singleton in its sample. This chain joins TRBV20-1 and TRBJ1-1, with D maybe TRBD1 (6 bases). This CDR3 is 10 amino acids long. V was shortened by 4 bases and J by 9 bases, with 9 bases between the two germline ends. CDR1 is DFQATT and CDR2 is SNEGSKA in the germline V gene (reference sequence). DNA of the CDR3: TGCAGTGCTACCGGACAGAAAGCTTTCTTT. It is translated as CSATGQKAFF.

The chain employs TRBV19 and TRBJ1-5, with D tentatively TRBD1 (6 bases). The length of the CDR3 is 16 residues. V was pared by 1 base and J by 6 bases, with 16 bases between. Looked up from germline, CDR1 is LNHDA and CDR2 is SQIVND (reference sequence). DNA for the CDR3: TGTGCCAGTAGTATAGTCGCCCGGGGGCTCGGTCAGCCCCAGCATTTT. This codes for CASSIVARGLGQPQHF.

The CDR3 DNA reads as TGTGCCAGCAGCCAGTCGACAGGGGGCTCTGAAAAACTGTTTTTT. This encodes CASSQSTGGSEKLFF. The rearrangement joins TRBV3-1 to TRBJ1-4; the match to TRBD1 covers 10 bases. This CDR3 spans 15 amino acids. In germline, CDR1 is LGHDT, CDR2 YNNKEL (reference sequence). The V gene end was trimmed by 3 bases and the J gene end by 7 bases; junction bases not matched to a gene: 5.

This chain's CDR3 is CASSLGLEPGLRYEQYF. In DNA, the CDR3 is TGTGCCAGCAGCCTGGGACTAGAACCGGGGCTACGCTACGAGCAGTACTTC. V usage is TRBV7-9 and J usage is TRBJ2-7, with 8 bases fitting TRBD2. The CDR3 extends over 17 amino acids. V trimming: 5 bases; J trimming: 3 bases; junction bases outside the gene matches: 15. Looked up from germline, CDR1 is SEHNR and CDR2 is FQNEAQ (reference sequence).

The chain has TRBV9 and TRBJ1-3; 7 bases fit TRBD1. Trimming at V came to 3 bases and at J to 8 bases, leaving 11 bases not matched to a gene. This CDR3 is 15 amino acids long. Per germline, CDR1 SGDLS and CDR2 YYNGEE. CDR3 residues: CASSARTGTEDTIYF. In DNA, the CDR3 is TGTGCCAGCAGCGCTCGAACGGGGACAGAAGACACCATATATTTT.

The chain uses TRBV5-1 and TRBJ2-7; D call uncertain. Germline V gives CDR1 SGHRS, CDR2 YFSETQ. The CDR3 covers 13 residues. Trimming left V 2 bases short and J 0 bases short, with 6 bases between. CDR3 in amino acids: CASSFSSSYEQYF. The CDR3 DNA follows: TGCGCCAGCAGCTTTTCGTCCTCCTACGAGCAGTACTTC.

The chain links TRBV7-9 to TRBJ2-5; no clear D gene. Germline V gene lookup returns CDR1 SEHNR and CDR2 FQNEAQ (reference sequence). Deletions cut 3 bases from V and 5 bases from J, with 10 bases between. This CDR3 contains 13 residues. The CDR3 coding sequence is TGTGCCAGCAGCTTCTTCACGGTGGAGACCCAGTACTTC. Its protein product is CASSFFTVETQYF.

The genes are TRBV28 and TRBJ1-2; 7 nucleotides align to TRBD1. This CDR3 has 12 amino acids. Germline V gene sequence: CDR1 MDHEN, CDR2 SYDVKM. Losses at the gene ends were 5 bases for V and 7 bases for J; bases not matched to a gene: 4. CDR3 protein: CASSNDRAGYTF. CDR3 bases: TGTGCCAGCAGTAATGACAGGGCTGGCTACACCTTC.

J is TRBJ1-2 and V is TRBV7-8, with D possibly being TRBD1 (5 bases). V was pared by 4 bases and J by 7 bases, with 13 bases between. The germline CDR1 and CDR2 sequences are SGHVS and FQNEAQ. This CDR3 region has 13 residues. The CDR3 DNA sequence: TGTGCCAGCAGCTCGGACATTTCACGTGGCTACACCTTC. Protein: CASSSDISRGYTF.

The V and J genes are TRBV19 and TRBJ2-5, with a possible D match to TRBD2 (5 bases). The germline CDR1 and CDR2 sequences are LNHDA and SQIVND (reference sequence). The V end was cut by 1 base, the J end by 2 bases, with 14 bases between. This CDR3 is 16 amino acids long. CDR3 sequence (DNA): TGTGCCAGTAGTATAGTCCGGGGTTTCGAACAAGAGACCCAGTACTTC. Amino acids: CASSIVRGFEQETQYF.